This T cell receptor (beta chain) was obtained from a study of metastatic and nonmetastatic thyroid tumors. The wider study: Repertoires of blood and of tissue (tumor or nodule) from malignant and benign thyroid patients were compared.

Each patient went into thyroid surgery without having received any treatment. This clone was recorded many times. What it binds is unknown. In the original workflow: To classify distant metastasis in papillary thyroid cancer, a model was built from CDR3 differences across clinicopathological groups. TCRdb reanalyzed the PCR reads with MiXCR. The V and J calls were not made by the authors but by TCRdb's processing. The sample includes about 25,000 clones, more than 20% of them seen just once. Findings and caveats of the study: The study reportedly found significantly higher TCR beta diversity in malignant thyroid tumors than benign nodules, in blood and tumor.

Looked up from germline, CDR1 is SGHNT and CDR2 is YYREEE (reference sequence). This CDR3 is 14 amino acids long. V gave up 0 bases and J gave up 7 bases; unmatched junction bases: 1. The rearrangement links TRBV5-4 to TRBJ1-4; 9 bases line up with TRBD1. The receptor was isolated from a female donor with papillary thyroid cancer or a benign thyroid nodule (not recorded which). Some clones in this sample may be carry-over from other donors' samples. The sequenced material came from blood. This chain's CDR3 is CASSLGGQGEKLFF. The CDR3 DNA reads as TGTGCCAGCAGCTTGGGGGGACAGGGTGAAAAACTGTTTTTT.